These 21 T cell receptor beta chains were sequenced from one sample in a study of T cells in women clearing cervical HPV infection. The table came from immunoSEQ multiplex PCR; TCRdb's copy has only in-frame clones and leaves some out. The sample totals fewer than 30,000 clones. What was sequenced was blood buffy coat. The receptors derive from a woman between 18 and 70 years old with a cervical HPV16 infection that either progressed to CIN3+ or cleared (not recorded which).

CDR3 sequence: CASSQDSGYEQYF. The sequenced CDR3 bases are TGCGCCAGCAGCCAAGATTCCGGGTACGAG. The genes are TRBV4-1 and TRBJ2-7; no clear D. From the germline J gene comes the end of the CDR3, since the read stops 3 residues before it. Trimming left V 0 bases short and J 4 bases short, with 7 bases between. Germline CDR1 MGHRA, CDR2 YSYEKL. This CDR3 has 13 amino acids.

Concerning this clone itself: The read gets to within 3 residues of the CDR3 end, and the germline J gene fills in the rest. V usage is TRBV7-9 and J usage is TRBJ1-2, with D maybe TRBD1 (5 bases). Trimming shortened V by 3 bases and J by 5 bases, and 10 bases separated the two germline ends. Per germline, CDR1 SEHNR and CDR2 FQNEAQ (reference sequence). The CDR3 has 13 amino acids. This CDR3 reads CASSFDSLYGYTF. The covered CDR3 bases are TGTGCCAGCAGCTTTGACAGCCTTTATGGC.

Worth noting for this clone: The read ends 3 residues before the CDR3 terminus; that terminus is restored from the germline J gene. Other DNA sequences from this sample encode an identical CDR3 as well. The chain combines TRBV20-1 with TRBJ2-3, with 7 bases matching TRBD2. Germline V gene data show CDR1 as DFQATT and CDR2 as SNEGSKA (reference sequence). The CDR3 is made up of 15 amino acids. Unmatched junction bases numbered 10, after V lost 4 bases and J lost 3 bases. This chain's CDR3 is CSATRPSGITDTQYF. The covered CDR3 bases are TGCAGTGCTACTCGGCCTAGCGGTATAACAGATACG.

For this clone: The missing CDR3 end, 3 residues past where the read stops, is filled in from the germline J gene. V gene TRBV18 combines with J gene TRBJ1-2; 8 bases align to TRBD1. The ends lost 5 bases at V and 6 bases at J; junction bases unmatched: 5. The length of the CDR3 is 13 residues. Looked up from germline, CDR1 is KGHSH and CDR2 is LQKENI. CDR3 DNA, as far as it was read: TGTGCCAGCTCAATCGGACAGGGCGATGGC. Encoded protein: CASSIGQGDG. The CDR3 as a whole reads CASSIGQGDGYTF.

The part of the CDR3 DNA that was read is TGTGCCAGCAGTGGGGGACAGGGT. It codes for CASSGGQG. In full, the CDR3 is CASSGGQGQYF. This sequence joins TRBV2 and TRBJ2-4; 9 bases are shared with TRBD1. The CDR3 end lies 3 residues beyond the end of the read and is filled in from the germline J gene. There are 11 residues in the CDR3. CDR1 and CDR2 (germline): SNHLY, FYNNEI.

With regard to this clone: The read comes to an end 3 residues before the CDR3 does, leaving the germline J gene to fill in the end. The chain uses TRBV20-1 and TRBJ2-3, with 9 bases fitting TRBD2. Germline lookup yields CDR1 DFQATT and CDR2 SNEGSKA (reference sequence). The CDR3 contains 13 residues. Trimming cost V 5 bases and J 4 bases; bases outside gene matches: 4. The chain's CDR3 is CSAFAGGADTQYF. The covered CDR3 bases are TGCAGTGCTTTTGCGGGGGGGGCAGATACG.

About this clone: The read halts 3 residues ahead of the CDR3 end, with the missing end drawn from the germline J gene. The V and J genes are TRBV7-6 and TRBJ2-7; TRBD1 aligns across 7 bases. CDR1 is SGHVS, CDR2 FNYEAQ, per germline. The CDR3 totals 16 residues. V shed 1 base and J 0 bases; nucleotides not matched to a gene: 6. The CDR3 here is CASSLGGTESSYEQYF. The DNA read from the CDR3 is TGTGCCAGCAGCTTAGGGGGGACAGAGAGCTCCTACGAG.

Concerning this clone: Sequencing ends 3 residues short of the CDR3 end; the germline J gene provides the rest. The chain recombines TRBV2 with TRBJ2-1; maybe TRBD1 (6 bases). Looked up from germline, CDR1 is SNHLY and CDR2 is FYNNEI. V was cut by 5 bases and J by 8 bases, with 19 bases left in between. This CDR3 contains 15 residues. The CDR3 here is CASSLPSPGEDEQFF. Partial CDR3 DNA: TGTGCCAGCAGTTTGCCCTCCCCAGGGGAAGATGAG.

Comment on this clone: The read falls 3 residues short of the CDR3 end, and the missing part is taken from the germline J gene. This chain uses TRBV12-5 with TRBJ1-2; weak D call: TRBD1 (5 bases). There are 15 residues in the CDR3. Germline assignment: CDR1 LGHNT and CDR2 FRNRAP. The germline V and J ends were trimmed by 2 bases and 3 bases, with 13 bases remaining between them. The CDR3 protein is CASGLSRGAHYGYTF. The part of the CDR3 DNA that was read is TGTGCTAGTGGTTTGTCGAGGGGCGCTCACTATGGC.

A word on this clone: Sequencing ends 3 residues short of the CDR3 end; the germline J gene provides the rest. The genes are TRBV6-1 and TRBJ1-5, with unresolved D. The CDR3 contains 13 residues. V was cut by 4 bases and J by 7 bases, with 11 bases left in between. From germline, CDR1 is MNHNS and CDR2 SASEGT. The CDR3 is CASSVRNRQPQHF. The sequenced CDR3 bases are TGTGCCAGCAGTGTCCGGAACAGACAGCCC.

As regards this clone: Coverage ceases 3 residues before the CDR3 finishes, and the germline J gene fills in the end. Other DNA sequences within the sample encode an identical CDR3. The chain is built from TRBV4-2 and TRBJ1-6, with D maybe TRBD1 (5 bases). The V end was cut by 4 bases, the J end by 8 bases, with 18 bases between. The CDR3 sequence is 16 residues long. Germline V gene sequence: CDR1 LGHNA, CDR2 YNFKEQ. CDR3 sequence: CASSLSYTKGDSPLHF. The covered CDR3 bases are TGTGCCAGCAGCCTAAGTTACACTAAAGGGGATTCACCC.

Remarks on this clone: The sequenced fragment ends 3 residues before the CDR3 boundary, so the rest is inferred from the germline J gene. The chain couples TRBV5-1 to TRBJ1-5, with D hard to call. The CDR3 consists of 13 residues. CDR1 and CDR2 (germline): SGHRS, YFSETQ. With 0 bases removed from V and 6 bases from J, the gap between germline ends came to 7 bases. CDR3 DNA, as far as it was read: TGCGCCAGCAGCTTGGAACCCGGTCAGCCC. This translates into CASSLEPGQP. The whole CDR3 reads CASSLEPGQPQHF. The full variable domain, with the rest looked up from reference TRBV5-1 and TRBJ1-5, is KAGVTQTPRYLIKTRGQQVTLSCSPISGHRSVSWYQQTPGQGLQFLFEYFSETQRNKGNFPGRFSGRQFSNSRSEMNVSTLELGDSALYLCASSLEPGQPQHFGDGTRLSIL.

Worth noting for this clone: The read stops 3 residues short of the end of the CDR3; the missing end is completed from the germline J gene. This chain uses TRBV19 with TRBJ2-7; a weak D match, TRBD2 (7 bases). Per germline, CDR1 LNHDA and CDR2 SQIVND (reference sequence). With 9 bases removed from V and 2 bases from J, the gap between germline ends came to 17 bases. This CDR3 spans 14 amino acids. CDR3 sequence: CASRGAEYTYEQYF. The DNA read from the CDR3 is TGTGCCAGCCGGGGGGCGGAATATACCTACGAG.

In regard to this clone: The read terminates 3 residues before the CDR3 end, so the remaining end is supplied by the germline J gene. The chain has TRBV29-1 and TRBJ2-3; D uncertain. The CDR3 has 11 amino acids. Trimming left V 2 bases short and J 6 bases short, with 6 bases between. The germline gives CDR1 SQVTM, CDR2 ANQGSEA. Incomplete CDR3 DNA: TGCAGCGTTGAAAGCGTGGATACG. It codes for CSVESVDT. The complete CDR3 sequence is CSVESVDTQYF.

Turning to this clone: The read gets to within 3 residues of the CDR3 end, and the germline J gene fills in the rest. The rearrangement joins TRBV20-1 to TRBJ1-2, with D possibly TRBD1 on 5 matching bases. This CDR3 comprises 14 residues. Looked up from germline, CDR1 is DFQATT and CDR2 is SNEGSKA (reference sequence). CDR3: CSALKPRVSIGYTF. The sequenced part of the CDR3 DNA is TGCAGTGCTCTCAAACCCAGGGTCTCGATAGGC.

Notes on this clone: Read sequence stops 3 residues before the CDR3 end, and the germline J gene provides the missing end. This chain uses TRBV5-4 with TRBJ2-7; possibly TRBD2 for D (6 bases). Germline loops: CDR1 SGHNT, CDR2 YYREEE (reference sequence). Between the trimmed V and J ends, which lost 2 bases and 4 bases, there was a span of 10 bases. The CDR3 sequence is 13 residues long. The CDR3 spells CASSFQGGYEQYF. The sequenced part of the CDR3 DNA is TGTGCCAGCAGCTTCCAGGGAGGTTACGAG.

Details on this clone: Read coverage stops 3 residues before the CDR3 terminus; the germline J gene supplies the remainder. The chain combines TRBV14 with TRBJ2-7, with 7 bases fitting TRBD1. The CDR3 is 14 residues long. The ends lost 3 bases at V and 1 base at J; junction bases unmatched: 3. Germline V gene data show CDR1 as SGHDN and CDR2 as FVKESK. CDR3 loop: CASSQLGQSYEQYF. CDR3 DNA (partial): TGTGCCAGCAGCCAGTTGGGACAGTCCTACGAG.

The part of the CDR3 DNA that was read is TGTGCCAGCAGTGAGGGCCCGGGGCTAGCGGGGCCTGAG. Encoded protein: CASSEGPGLAGPE. The full CDR3 reads CASSEGPGLAGPEQFF. The chain has TRBV2 and TRBJ2-1, with 9 bases lining up with TRBD2. The sequenced fragment ends 3 residues before the CDR3 boundary, so the rest is inferred from the germline J gene. Germline lookup yields CDR1 SNHLY and CDR2 FYNNEI. This CDR3 contains 16 residues. V trimming: 3 bases; J trimming: 9 bases; junction bases outside the gene matches: 12.

Worth noting for this clone: One junction end disagrees with the germline gene, perhaps due to a read error. The sequence runs out 3 residues before the end of the CDR3; the remainder is reconstructed from the germline J gene. The chain uses TRBV5-8 and TRBJ2-1; D is possibly TRBD2 (6 bases). Looked up from germline, CDR1 is SGHTS and CDR2 is YDEGEE. This CDR3 contains 14 residues. The CDR3 spells CASSPWDSNNEQFF. The CDR3 bases that were read are TGTGCCAGCAGCCCCTGGGACTCCAACAATGAG. Full variable domain (rest looked up from reference TRBV5-8 and TRBJ2-1): EAGVTQSPTHLIKTRGQQATLRCSPISGHTSVYWYQQALGLGLQFLLWYDEGEERNRGNFPPRFSGRQFPNYSSELNVNALELEDSALYLCASSPWDSNNEQFFGPGTRLTVL.

Points on this clone: The CDR3 end falls 3 residues outside the read, so it is completed with the germline J gene. The chain joins TRBV5-6 to TRBJ2-4, with D tentatively TRBD1 (6 bases). This CDR3 has 14 amino acids. V lost 2 bases and J 6 bases, leaving 12 bases between the germline ends. CDR1 and CDR2 from the germline V gene are SGHDT and YYEEEE. CDR3 sequence reads: CASSLVQGGNIQYF. The sequenced CDR3 bases are TGTGCCAGCAGCTTAGTACAGGGTGGAAACATT.

This CDR3 is CASSQASGGTDTQYF. The covered CDR3 bases are TGTGCCAGCAGCCAAGCTAGCGGGGGCACAGATACG. V is TRBV6-4 and J is TRBJ2-3, with 9 bases matching TRBD2. Read sequence stops 3 residues before the CDR3 end, and the germline J gene provides the missing end. The CDR3 has 15 residues. V trimming: 6 bases; J trimming: 1 base; junction bases outside the gene matches: 5. Germline loops: CDR1 MRHNA, CDR2 SNTAGT.